The T cell receptor beta chain described here comes from a study of blood T cell repertoires in COVID-19. As processed by the authors: It was from reference gene primer amplification that nucleated cell counts were estimated. Measured with immunoSEQ multiplex PCR; TCRdb has only the in-frame clones, and not every one. The V and J calls and clone size come from that table; D and trimming were worked out from the DNA. The sample includes a few hundred thousand clones, around 80% of them seen just once. The specimen sequenced was peripheral blood. The source of this sequence is a woman aged 40 to 55 who had recovered from COVID-19.

CDR3 in DNA: TGTGCCAGCAGTTACTCCTCGGGGGTAGGTTCACCCCTCCACTTT. Translated: CASSYSSGVGSPLHF. The J gene is TRBJ1-6, the V gene TRBV6-5; tentative D call: TRBD1 (5 bases). There are 15 residues in the CDR3. V was clipped by 0 bases and J by 9 bases, with 12 bases between them. In germline, CDR1 is MNHEY, CDR2 SVGAGI.